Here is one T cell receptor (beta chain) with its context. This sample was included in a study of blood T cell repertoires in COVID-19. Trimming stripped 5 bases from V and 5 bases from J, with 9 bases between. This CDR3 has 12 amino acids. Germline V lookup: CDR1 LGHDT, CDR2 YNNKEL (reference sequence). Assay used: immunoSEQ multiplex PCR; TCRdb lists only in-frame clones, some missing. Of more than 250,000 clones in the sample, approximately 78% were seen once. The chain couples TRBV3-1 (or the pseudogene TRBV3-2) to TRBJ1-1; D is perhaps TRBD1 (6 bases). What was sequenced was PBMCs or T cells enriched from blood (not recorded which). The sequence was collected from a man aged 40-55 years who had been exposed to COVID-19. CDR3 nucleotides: TGTGCCAGCAGCATCCAGGGGACTGAAGCTTTCTTT. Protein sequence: CASSIQGTEAFF.